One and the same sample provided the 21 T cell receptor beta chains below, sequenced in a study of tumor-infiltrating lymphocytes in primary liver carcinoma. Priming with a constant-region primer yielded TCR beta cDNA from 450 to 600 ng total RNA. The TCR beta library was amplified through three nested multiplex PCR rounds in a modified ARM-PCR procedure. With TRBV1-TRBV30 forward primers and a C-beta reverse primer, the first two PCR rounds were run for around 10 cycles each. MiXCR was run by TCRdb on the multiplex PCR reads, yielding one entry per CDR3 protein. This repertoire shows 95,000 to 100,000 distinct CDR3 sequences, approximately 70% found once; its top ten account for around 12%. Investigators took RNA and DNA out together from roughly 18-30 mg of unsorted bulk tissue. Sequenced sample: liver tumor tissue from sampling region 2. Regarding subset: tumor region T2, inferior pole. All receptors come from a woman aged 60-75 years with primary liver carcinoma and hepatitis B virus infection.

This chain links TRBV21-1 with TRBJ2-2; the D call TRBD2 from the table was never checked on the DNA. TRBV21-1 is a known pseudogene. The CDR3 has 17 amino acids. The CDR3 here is CASSKGVSEYYTGELFF. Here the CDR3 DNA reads TGTGCCAGCAGCAAAGGGGTTAGCGAATATTACACCGGGGAGCTGTTTTTT.

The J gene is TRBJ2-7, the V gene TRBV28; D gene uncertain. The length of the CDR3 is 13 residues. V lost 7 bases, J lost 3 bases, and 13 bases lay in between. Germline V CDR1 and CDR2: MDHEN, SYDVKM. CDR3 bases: TGTGCCAGCATGGCGCCACTGGTCTACGAGCAGTACTTC. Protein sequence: CASMAPLVYEQYF.

Here the CDR3 DNA reads TGTGCCAGTAGGCCCGGCGGGGCGGGAGGTCTTTCTGAGCAGTTCTTC. Amino acid sequence: CASRPGGAGGLSEQFF. The V gene is TRBV6-5, the J gene TRBJ2-1, with 8 nucleotides matching TRBD2. Germline CDR1 MNHEY, CDR2 SVGAGI. Trimming cost V 9 bases and J 9 bases; bases outside gene matches: 19. CDR3 length: 16 residues.

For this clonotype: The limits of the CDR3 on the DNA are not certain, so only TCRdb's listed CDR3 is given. The CDR3 sequence: CASSLTSGSYEQYFGPGDEQFF. The V and J genes are TRBV11-2 and TRBJ2-1; the D call of TRBD2 is as the table states it, not checked on the DNA. CDR1 and CDR2 (germline): SGHAT, FQNNGV. The CDR3 is 22 amino acids long, termini counted.

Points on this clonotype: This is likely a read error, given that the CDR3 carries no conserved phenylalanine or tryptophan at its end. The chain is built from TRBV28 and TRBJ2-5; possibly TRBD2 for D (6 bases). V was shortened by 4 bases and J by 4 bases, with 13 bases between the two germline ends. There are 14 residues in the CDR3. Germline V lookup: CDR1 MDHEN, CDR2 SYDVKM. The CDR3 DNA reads TGTGCCAGCAGTTCTGGAGGGAGCCGAGAGACCCAGTACTTA. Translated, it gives CASSSGGSRETQYL.

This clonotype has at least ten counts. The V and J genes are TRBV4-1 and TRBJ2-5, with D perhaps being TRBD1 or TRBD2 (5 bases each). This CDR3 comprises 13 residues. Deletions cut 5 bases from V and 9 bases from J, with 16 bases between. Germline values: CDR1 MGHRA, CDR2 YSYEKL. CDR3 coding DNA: TGCGCCAGCAGCTTCCGGACAATGGGGGCCCAGTACTTC. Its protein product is CASSFRTMGAQYF.

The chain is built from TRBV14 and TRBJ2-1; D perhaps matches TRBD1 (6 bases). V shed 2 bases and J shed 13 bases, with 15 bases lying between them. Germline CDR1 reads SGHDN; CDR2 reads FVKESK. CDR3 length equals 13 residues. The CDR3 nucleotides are TGTGCCAGCAGCCAAAGGGGGATGGGTGAACAGTTCTTC. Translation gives CASSQRGMGEQFF.

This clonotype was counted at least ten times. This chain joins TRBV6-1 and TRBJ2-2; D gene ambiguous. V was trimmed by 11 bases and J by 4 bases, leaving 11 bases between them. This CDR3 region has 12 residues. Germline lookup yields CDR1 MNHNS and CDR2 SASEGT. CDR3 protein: CACSRLTGELFF. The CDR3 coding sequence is TGTGCCTGCTCTAGGCTCACCGGGGAGCTGTTTTTT.

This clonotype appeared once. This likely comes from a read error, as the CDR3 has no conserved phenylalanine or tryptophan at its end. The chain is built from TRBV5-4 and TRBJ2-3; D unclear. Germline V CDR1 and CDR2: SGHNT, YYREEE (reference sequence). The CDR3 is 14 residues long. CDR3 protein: CASSRIQGSDAQYL. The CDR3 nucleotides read TGTGCCAGCAGCCGAATCCAAGGGTCAGATGCGCAGTATTTG.

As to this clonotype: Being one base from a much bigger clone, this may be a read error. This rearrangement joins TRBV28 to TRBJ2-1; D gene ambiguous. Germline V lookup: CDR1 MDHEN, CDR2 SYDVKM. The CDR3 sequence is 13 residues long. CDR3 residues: CASRPSSYDEQFF. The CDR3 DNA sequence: TGTGCCAGCAGGCCGAGCTCCTACGATGAGCAGTTCTTC.

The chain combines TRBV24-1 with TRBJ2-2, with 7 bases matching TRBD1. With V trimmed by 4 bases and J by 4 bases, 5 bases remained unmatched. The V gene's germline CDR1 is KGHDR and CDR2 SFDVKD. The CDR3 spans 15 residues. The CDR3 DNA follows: TGTGCCACCAGTGAGGGGACAGTGACCACCGGGGAGCTGTTTTTT. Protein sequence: CATSEGTVTTGELFF.

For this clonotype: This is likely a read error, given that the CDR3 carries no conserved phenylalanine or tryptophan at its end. The chain's CDR3 is CASSIQGPDNSPLHS. The DNA for the CDR3 is TGTGCCAGCAGCATACAGGGGCCGGATAATTCACCCCTCCACTCT. This sequence joins TRBV6-1 and TRBJ1-6; 7 bases are a match to TRBD1. The junction had 7 bases not matched to a gene; V was cut back by 6 bases and J by 5 bases. The germline CDR1 and CDR2 sequences are MNHNS and SASEGT. The CDR3 is 15 amino acids.

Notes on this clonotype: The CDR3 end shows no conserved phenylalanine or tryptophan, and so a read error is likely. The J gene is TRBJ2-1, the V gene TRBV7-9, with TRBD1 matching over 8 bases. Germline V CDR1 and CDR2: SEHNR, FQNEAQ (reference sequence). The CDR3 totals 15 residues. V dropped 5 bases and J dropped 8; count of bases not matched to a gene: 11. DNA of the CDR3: TGTGCCAGCAGCCAGGACAGGGCGCGCGAGGATGAGCAGTTCATC. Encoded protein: CASSQDRAREDEQFI.

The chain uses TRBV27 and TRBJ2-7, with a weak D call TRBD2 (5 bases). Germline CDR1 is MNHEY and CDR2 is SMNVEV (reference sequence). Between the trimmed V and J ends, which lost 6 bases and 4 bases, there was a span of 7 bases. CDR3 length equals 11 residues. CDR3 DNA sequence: TGTGCCAGCAGACGGGATTACGAGCAGTACTTC. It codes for CASRRDYEQYF.

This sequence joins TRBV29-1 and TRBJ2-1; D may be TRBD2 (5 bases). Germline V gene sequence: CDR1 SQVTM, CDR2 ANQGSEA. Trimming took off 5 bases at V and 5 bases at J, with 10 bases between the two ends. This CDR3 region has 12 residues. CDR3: CSVTGSNNEQFF. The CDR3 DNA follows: TGCAGCGTTACGGGGTCTAACAATGAGCAGTTCTTC.

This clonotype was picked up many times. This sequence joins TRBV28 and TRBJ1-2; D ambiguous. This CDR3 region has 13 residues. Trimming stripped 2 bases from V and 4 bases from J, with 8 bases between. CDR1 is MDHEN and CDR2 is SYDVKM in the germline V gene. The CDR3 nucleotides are TGTGCCAGCAGTTTACCAGAGTCCTATGGCTACACCTTC. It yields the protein CASSLPESYGYTF.

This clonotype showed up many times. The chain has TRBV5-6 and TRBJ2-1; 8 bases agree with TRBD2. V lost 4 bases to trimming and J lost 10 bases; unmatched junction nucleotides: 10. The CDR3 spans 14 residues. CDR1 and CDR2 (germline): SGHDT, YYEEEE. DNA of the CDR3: TGTGCCAGCAGCGGGTTCTGGCGGGGGGCCGAGCAGTTCTTC. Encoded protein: CASSGFWRGAEQFF. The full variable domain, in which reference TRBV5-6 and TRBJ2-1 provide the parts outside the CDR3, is DAGVTQSPTHLIKTRGQQVTLRCSPKSGHDTVSWYQQALGQGPQFIFQYYEEEERQRGNFPDRFSGHQFPNYSSELNVNALLLGDSALYLCASSGFWRGAEQFFGPGTRLTVL.

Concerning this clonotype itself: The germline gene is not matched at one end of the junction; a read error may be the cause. The CDR3 spells CNVGGGRTDTQYF. The CDR3 nucleotides are TGCAACGTTGGGGGCGGTAGAACAGACACGCAGTATTTT. The V call is TRBV29-1, the J call TRBJ2-3, with a weak D call TRBD1 (6 bases). Germline CDR1 and CDR2: SQVTM and ANQGSEA. CDR3 size: 13 residues.

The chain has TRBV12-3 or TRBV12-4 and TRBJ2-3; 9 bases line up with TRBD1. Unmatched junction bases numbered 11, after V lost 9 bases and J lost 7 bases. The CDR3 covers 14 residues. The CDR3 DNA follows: TGTGCCAGAAGCCGGGACAGGGTAAGGAATACGCAGTATTTT. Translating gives CARSRDRVRNTQYF.

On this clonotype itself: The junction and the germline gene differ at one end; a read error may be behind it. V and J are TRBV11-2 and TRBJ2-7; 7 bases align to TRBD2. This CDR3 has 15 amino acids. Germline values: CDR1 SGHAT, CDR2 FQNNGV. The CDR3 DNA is TGTGCCAGCAGCTTGCCGGGAGGTCCACCTAACGAGCTGTACTTC. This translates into CASSLPGGPPNELYF.

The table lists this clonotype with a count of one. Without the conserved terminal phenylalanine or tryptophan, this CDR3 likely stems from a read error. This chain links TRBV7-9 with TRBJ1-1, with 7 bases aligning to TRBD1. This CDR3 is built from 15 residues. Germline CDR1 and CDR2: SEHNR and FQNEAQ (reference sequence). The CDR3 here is CASSSTTGVGTEAFL. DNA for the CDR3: TGTGCCAGTAGCTCGACTACAGGGGTGGGAACTGAAGCTTTCCTT.